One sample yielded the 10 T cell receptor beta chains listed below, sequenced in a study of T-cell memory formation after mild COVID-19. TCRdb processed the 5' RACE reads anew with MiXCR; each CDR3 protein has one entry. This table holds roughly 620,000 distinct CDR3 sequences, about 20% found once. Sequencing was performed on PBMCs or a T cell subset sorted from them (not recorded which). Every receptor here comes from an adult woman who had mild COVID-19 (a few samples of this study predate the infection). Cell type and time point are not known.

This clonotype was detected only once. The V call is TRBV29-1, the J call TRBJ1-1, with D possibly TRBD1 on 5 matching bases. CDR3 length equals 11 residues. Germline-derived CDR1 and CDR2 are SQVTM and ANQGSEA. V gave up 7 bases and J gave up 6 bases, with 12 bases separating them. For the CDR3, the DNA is TGCAGCGCCGACCCAGGGTCTGAAGCTTTCTTT. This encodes CSADPGSEAFF.

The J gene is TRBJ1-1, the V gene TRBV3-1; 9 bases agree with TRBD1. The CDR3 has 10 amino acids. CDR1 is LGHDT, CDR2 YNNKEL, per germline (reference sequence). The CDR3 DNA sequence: TGTGGGGGACAGGGTGTTGAAGCTTTCTTT. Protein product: CGGQGVEAFF.

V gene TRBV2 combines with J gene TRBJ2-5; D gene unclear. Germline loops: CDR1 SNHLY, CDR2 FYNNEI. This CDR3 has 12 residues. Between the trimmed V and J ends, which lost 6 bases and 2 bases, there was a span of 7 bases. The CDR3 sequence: CASRKQQETQYF. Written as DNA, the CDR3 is TGTGCCAGCAGGAAGCAGCAAGAGACCCAGTACTTC. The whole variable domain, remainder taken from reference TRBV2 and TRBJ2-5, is EPEVTQTPSHQVTQMGQEVILRCVPISNHLYFYWYRQILGQKVEFLVSFYNNEISEKSEIFDDQFSVERPDGSNFTLKIRSTKLEDSAMYFCASRKQQETQYFGPGTRLLVL.

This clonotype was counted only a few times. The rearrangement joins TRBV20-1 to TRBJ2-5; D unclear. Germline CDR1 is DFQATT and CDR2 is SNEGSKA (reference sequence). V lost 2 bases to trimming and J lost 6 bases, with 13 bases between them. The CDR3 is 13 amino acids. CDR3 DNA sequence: TGCAGTGCTAGATCTCCGACCAGCCAGACCCAGTACTTC. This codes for CSARSPTSQTQYF.

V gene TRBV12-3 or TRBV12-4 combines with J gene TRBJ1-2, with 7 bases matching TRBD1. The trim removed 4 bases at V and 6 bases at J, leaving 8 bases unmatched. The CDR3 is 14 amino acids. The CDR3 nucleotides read TGTGCCAGCAGTTCAACGACAGGGCCCGATGGCTACACCTTC. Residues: CASSSTTGPDGYTF.

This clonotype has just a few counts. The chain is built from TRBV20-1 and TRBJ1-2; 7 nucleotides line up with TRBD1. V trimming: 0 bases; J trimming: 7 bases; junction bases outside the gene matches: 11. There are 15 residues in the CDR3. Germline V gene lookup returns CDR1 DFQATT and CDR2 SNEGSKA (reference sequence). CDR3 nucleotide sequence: TGCAGTGCTAGAGATAAACAGGGGTTACGAGGTGGCTACACCTTC. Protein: CSARDKQGLRGGYTF.

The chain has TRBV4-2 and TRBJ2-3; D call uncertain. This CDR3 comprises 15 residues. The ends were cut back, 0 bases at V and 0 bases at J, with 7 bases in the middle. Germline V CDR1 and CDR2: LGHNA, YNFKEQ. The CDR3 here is CASSQEPSSTDTQYF. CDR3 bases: TGTGCCAGCAGCCAAGAGCCCTCTAGCACAGATACGCAGTATTTT.

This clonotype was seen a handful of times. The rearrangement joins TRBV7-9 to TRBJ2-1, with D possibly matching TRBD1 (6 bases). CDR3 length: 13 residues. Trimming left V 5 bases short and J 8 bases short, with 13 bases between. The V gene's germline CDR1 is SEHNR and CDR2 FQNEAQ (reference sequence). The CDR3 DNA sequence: TGTGCCAGCAGCGCACAGGGTTTCGATGAGCAGTTCTTC. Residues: CASSAQGFDEQFF. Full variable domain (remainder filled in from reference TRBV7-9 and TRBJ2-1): DTGVSQNPRHKITKRGQNVTFRCDPISEHNRLYWYRQTLGQGPEFLTYFQNEAQLEKSRLLSDRFSAERPKGSFSTLEIQRTEQGDSAMYLCASSAQGFDEQFFGPGTRLTVL.

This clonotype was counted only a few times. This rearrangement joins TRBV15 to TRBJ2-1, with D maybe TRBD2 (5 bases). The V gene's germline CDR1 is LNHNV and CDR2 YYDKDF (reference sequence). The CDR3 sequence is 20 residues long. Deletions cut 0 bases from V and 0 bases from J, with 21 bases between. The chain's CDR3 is CATSRDLGSLASSSYNEQFF. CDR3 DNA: TGTGCCACCAGCAGAGATCTAGGGAGTTTAGCGTCGAGCTCCTACAATGAGCAGTTCTTC.

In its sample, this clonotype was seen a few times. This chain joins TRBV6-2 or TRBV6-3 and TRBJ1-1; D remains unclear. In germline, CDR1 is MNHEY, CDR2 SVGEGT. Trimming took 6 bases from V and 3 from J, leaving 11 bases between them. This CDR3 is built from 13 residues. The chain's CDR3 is CASRDRAYTEAFF. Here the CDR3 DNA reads TGTGCCAGCAGAGACCGGGCTTACACTGAAGCTTTCTTT.